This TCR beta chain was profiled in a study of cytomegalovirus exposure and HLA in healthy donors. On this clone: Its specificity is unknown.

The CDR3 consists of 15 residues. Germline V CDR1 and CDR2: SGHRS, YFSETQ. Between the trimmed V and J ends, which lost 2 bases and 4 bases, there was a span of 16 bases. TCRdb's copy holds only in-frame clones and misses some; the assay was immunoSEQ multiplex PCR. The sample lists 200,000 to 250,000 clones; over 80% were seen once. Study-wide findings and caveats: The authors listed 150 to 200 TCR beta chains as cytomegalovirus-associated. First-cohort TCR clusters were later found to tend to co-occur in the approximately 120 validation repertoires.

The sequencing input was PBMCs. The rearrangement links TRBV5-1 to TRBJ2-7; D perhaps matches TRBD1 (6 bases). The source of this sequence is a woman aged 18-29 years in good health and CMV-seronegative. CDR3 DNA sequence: TGCGCCAGCAGCTTTTCAGCCGGGACAACGTACGAGCAGTACTTC. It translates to CASSFSAGTTYEQYF. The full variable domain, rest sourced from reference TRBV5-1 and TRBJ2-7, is KAGVTQTPRYLIKTRGQQVTLSCSPISGHRSVSWYQQTPGQGLQFLFEYFSETQRNKGNFPGRFSGRQFSNSRSEMNVSTLELGDSALYLCASSFSAGTTYEQYFGPGTRLTVT.